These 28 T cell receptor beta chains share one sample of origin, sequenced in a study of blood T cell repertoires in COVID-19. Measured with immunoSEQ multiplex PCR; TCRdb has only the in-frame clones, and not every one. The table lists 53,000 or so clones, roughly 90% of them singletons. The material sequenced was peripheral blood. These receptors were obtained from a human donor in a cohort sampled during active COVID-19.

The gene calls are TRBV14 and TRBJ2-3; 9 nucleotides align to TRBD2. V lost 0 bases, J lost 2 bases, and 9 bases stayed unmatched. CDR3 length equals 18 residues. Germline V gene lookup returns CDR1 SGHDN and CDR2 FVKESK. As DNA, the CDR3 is TGTGCCAGCAGCCAAGATCGGGAGCGGGGGGACTACACAGATACGCAGTATTTT. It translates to CASSQDRERGDYTDTQYF.

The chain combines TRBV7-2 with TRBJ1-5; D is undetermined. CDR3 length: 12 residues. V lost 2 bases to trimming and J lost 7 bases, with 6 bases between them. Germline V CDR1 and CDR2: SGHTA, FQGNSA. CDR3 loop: CASSLWSQPQHF. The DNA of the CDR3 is TGTGCCAGCAGCTTATGGAGCCAGCCCCAGCATTTT.

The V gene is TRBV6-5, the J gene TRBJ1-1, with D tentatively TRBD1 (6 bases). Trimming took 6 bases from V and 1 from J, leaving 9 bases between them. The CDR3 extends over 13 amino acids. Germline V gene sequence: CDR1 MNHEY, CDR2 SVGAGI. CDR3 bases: TGTGCCAGCAGGTTGGACAGGAACACTGAAGCTTTCTTT. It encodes CASRLDRNTEAFF.

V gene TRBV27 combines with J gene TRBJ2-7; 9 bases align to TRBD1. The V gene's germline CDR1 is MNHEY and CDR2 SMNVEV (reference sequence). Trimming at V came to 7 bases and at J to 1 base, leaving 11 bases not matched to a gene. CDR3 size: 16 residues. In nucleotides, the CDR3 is TGTGCCAGCATCCCTCGGGCGGGGACAGGGTCCTACGAGCAGTACTTC. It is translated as CASIPRAGTGSYEQYF.

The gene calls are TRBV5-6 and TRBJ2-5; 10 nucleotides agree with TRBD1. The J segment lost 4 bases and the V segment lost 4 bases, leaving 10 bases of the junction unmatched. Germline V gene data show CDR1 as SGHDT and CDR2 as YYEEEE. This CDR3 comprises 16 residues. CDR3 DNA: TGTGCCAGCAGCGGCGGGACAGGGGTAAAAGGAGAGACCCAGTACTTC. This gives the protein CASSGGTGVKGETQYF.

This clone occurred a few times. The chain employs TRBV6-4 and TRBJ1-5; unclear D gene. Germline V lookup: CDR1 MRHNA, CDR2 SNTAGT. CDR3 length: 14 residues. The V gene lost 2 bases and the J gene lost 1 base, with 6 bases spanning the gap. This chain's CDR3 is CASSDGGSNQPQHF. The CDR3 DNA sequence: TGTGCCAGCAGTGACGGAGGCAGCAATCAGCCCCAGCATTTT.

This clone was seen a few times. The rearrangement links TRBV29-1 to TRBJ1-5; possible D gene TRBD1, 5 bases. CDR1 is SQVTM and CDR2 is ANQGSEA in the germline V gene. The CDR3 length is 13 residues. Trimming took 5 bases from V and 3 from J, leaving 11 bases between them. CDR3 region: CSVRGGTNQPQHF. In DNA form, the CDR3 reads TGCAGCGTTCGTGGGGGGACCAATCAGCCCCAGCATTTT.

The CDR3 nucleotides read TGTGCCAGTTACAGACCGGGACAAGGCTATGGCTACACCTTC. It codes for CASYRPGQGYGYTF. J is TRBJ1-2 and V is TRBV11-2, with D tentatively TRBD1 (6 bases). The V and J ends lost 9 bases and 4 bases respectively, with 18 bases between them. The length of the CDR3 is 14 residues. Germline V gene lookup returns CDR1 SGHAT and CDR2 FQNNGV.

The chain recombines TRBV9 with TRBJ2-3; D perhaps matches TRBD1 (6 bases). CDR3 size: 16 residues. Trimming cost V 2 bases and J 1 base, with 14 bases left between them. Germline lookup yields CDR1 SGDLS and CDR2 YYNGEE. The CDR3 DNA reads TGTGCCAGCAGCGTCTCAGGGGACACGGGCACAGATACGCAGTATTTT. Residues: CASSVSGDTGTDTQYF.

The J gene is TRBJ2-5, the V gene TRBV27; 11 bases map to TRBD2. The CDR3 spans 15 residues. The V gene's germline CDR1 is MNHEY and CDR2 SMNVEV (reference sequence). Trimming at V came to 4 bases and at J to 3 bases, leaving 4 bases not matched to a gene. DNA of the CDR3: TGTGCCAGCAGTTCCCCTAGCGGGGGGAAAGAGACCCAGTACTTC. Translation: CASSSPSGGKETQYF.

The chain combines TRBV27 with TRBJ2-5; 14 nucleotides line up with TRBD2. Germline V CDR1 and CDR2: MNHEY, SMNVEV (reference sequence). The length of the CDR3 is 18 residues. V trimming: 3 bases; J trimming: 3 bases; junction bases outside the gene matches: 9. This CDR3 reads CASSFEERLAGGEETQYF. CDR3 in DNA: TGTGCCAGCAGTTTCGAAGAGAGACTAGCGGGGGGGGAAGAGACCCAGTACTTC.

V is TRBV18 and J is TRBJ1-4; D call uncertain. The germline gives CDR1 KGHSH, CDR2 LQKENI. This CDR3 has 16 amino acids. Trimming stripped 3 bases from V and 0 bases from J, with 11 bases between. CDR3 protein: CASSPRSLATNEKLFF. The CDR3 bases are TGTGCCAGCTCACCTCGCTCCCTAGCAACTAATGAAAAACTGTTTTTT. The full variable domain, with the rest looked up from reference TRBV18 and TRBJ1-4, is NAGVMQNPRHLVRRRGQEARLRCSPMKGHSHVYWYRQLPEEGLKFMVYLQKENIIDESGMPKERFSAEFPKEGPSILRIQQVVRGDSAAYFCASSPRSLATNEKLFFGSGTQLSVL.

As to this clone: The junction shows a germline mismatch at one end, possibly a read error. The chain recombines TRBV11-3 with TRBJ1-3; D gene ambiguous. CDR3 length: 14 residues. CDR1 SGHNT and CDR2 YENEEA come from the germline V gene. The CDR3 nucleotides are TGTGCCAACAGCTATGGAGGGACTGGAAACACCATATATTTT. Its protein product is CANSYGGTGNTIYF.

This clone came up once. CDR3 coding DNA: TGCAGCGTTGGAGGGCAGGGGGCGCAGGCTAACTATGGCTACACCTTC. It yields the protein CSVGGQGAQANYGYTF. The rearrangement joins TRBV29-1 to TRBJ1-2; 8 nucleotides agree with TRBD1. V was clipped by 4 bases and J by 0 bases; unmatched bases: 10. CDR3 length equals 16 residues. Germline CDR1 reads SQVTM; CDR2 reads ANQGSEA.

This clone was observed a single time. CDR3 in DNA: TGTGCCAGTAGCCCGGGGTTATTAGGCACCGGGGAGCTGTTTTTT. Residues: CASSPGLLGTGELFF. The rearrangement uses TRBV19 and TRBJ2-2; possible D gene TRBD2, 5 bases. The V and J ends lost 6 bases and 4 bases respectively, with 15 bases between them. The CDR3 length is 15 residues. Per the germline V gene, CDR1 is LNHDA and CDR2 is SQIVND (reference sequence).

The CDR3 sequence: CASSEALQGGNGYTF. The CDR3 coding sequence is TGTGCCAGCAGTGAAGCGCTTCAGGGAGGGAATGGCTACACCTTC. The V gene is TRBV2, the J gene TRBJ1-2, with a weak D call TRBD1 (5 bases). Germline V CDR1 and CDR2: SNHLY, FYNNEI. The CDR3 contains 15 residues. The V and J ends lost 0 bases and 6 bases respectively, with 14 bases between them.

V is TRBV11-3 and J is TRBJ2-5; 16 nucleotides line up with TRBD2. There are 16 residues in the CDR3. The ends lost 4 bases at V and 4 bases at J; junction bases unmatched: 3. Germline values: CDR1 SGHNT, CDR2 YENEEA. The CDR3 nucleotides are TGTGCCAGCAGCTCCGGGACTAGCGGGGGGGGAGAGACCCAGTACTTC. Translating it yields CASSSGTSGGGETQYF.

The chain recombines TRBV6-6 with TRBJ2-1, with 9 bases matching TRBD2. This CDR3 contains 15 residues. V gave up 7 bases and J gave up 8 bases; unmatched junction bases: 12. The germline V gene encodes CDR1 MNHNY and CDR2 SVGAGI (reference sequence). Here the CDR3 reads CASTQTGLASDEQFF. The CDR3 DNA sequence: TGTGCCAGCACCCAGACGGGACTAGCATCGGATGAGCAGTTCTTC.

The CDR3 DNA reads as TGTGCCAGCAGCTTGTGGACCGGGGAAATCTTTTACGAGCAGTACTTC. Protein sequence: CASSLWTGEIFYEQYF. This chain connects TRBV5-6 to TRBJ2-7; D might be TRBD2 (5 bases). The CDR3 totals 16 residues. Trimming left V 1 base short and J 4 bases short, with 18 bases between. The V gene's germline CDR1 is SGHDT and CDR2 YYEEEE. The variable domain in full, with the rest retrieved from reference TRBV5-6 and TRBJ2-7, is DAGVTQSPTHLIKTRGQQVTLRCSPKSGHDTVSWYQQALGQGPQFIFQYYEEEERQRGNFPDRFSGHQFPNYSSELNVNALLLGDSALYLCASSLWTGEIFYEQYFGPGTRLTVT.

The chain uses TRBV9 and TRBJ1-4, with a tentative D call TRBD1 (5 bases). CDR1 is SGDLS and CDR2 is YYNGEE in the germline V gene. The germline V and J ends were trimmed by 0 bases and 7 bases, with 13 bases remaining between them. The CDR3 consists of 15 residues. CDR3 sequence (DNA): TGTGCCAGCAGCGTAGCTGGGCAGGGCGGTGAAAAACTGTTTTTT. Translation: CASSVAGQGGEKLFF.

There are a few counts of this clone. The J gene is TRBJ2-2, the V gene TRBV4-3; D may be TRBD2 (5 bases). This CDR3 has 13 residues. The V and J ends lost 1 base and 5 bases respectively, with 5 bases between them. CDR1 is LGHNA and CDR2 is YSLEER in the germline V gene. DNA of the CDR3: TGCGCCAGCAGCCAAGGGGAGACCGGGGAGCTGTTTTTT. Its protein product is CASSQGETGELFF.

The CDR3 DNA reads as TGTGCCAGCCAACGGGACACTGAAGCTTTCTTT. This translates into CASQRDTEAFF. The chain has TRBV6-5 and TRBJ1-1; D is undetermined. The germline V gene has CDR1 MNHEY and CDR2 SVGAGI. CDR3 size: 11 residues. Trimming left V 8 bases short and J 3 bases short, with 7 bases between.

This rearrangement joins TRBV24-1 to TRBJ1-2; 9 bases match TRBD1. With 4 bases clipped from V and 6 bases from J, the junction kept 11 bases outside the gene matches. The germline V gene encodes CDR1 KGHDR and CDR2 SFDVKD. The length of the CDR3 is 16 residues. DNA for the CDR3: TGTGCCACCAGTGACTCACAGGGACAGGGAGGGGATGGCTACACCTTC. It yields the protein CATSDSQGQGGDGYTF.

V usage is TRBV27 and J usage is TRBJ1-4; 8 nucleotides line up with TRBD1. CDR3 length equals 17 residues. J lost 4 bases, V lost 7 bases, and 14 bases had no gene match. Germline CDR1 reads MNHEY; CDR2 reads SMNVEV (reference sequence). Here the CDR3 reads CASISPGQERHNEKLFF. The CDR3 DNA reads TGTGCCAGCATCTCTCCGGGACAGGAGAGGCATAATGAAAAACTGTTTTTT.

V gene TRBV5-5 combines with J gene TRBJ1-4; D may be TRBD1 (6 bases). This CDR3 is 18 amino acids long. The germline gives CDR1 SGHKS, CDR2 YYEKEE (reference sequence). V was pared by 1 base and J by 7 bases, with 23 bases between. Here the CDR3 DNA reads TGTGCCAGCAGCTTGACGGGCTGGACAGCGCTTCGGGGTGAAAAACTGTTTTTT. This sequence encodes CASSLTGWTALRGEKLFF.

The CDR3 is CASRPTRGQGKVGELFF. The CDR3 DNA sequence: TGTGCCAGCAGACCAACGCGGGGACAGGGGAAAGTCGGGGAGCTGTTTTTT. The V gene is TRBV11-2, the J gene TRBJ2-2; 10 nucleotides line up with TRBD1. The CDR3 covers 17 residues. Losses at the gene ends were 6 bases for V and 7 bases for J; bases not matched to a gene: 14. CDR1 is SGHAT and CDR2 is FQNNGV in the germline V gene.

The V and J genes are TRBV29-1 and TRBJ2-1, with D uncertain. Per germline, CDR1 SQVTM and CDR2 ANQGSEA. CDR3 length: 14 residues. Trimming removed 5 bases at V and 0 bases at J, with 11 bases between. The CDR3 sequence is CSVQFYLSYNEQFF. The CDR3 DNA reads TGCAGCGTTCAGTTTTACCTCTCCTACAATGAGCAGTTCTTC.

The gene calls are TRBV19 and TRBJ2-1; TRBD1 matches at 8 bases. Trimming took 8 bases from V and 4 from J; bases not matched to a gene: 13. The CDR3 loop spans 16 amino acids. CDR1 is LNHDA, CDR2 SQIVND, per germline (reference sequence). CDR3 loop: CASQGQGSLFYNEQFF. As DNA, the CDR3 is TGTGCCAGTCAAGGACAGGGTAGCCTCTTTTACAATGAGCAGTTCTTC.